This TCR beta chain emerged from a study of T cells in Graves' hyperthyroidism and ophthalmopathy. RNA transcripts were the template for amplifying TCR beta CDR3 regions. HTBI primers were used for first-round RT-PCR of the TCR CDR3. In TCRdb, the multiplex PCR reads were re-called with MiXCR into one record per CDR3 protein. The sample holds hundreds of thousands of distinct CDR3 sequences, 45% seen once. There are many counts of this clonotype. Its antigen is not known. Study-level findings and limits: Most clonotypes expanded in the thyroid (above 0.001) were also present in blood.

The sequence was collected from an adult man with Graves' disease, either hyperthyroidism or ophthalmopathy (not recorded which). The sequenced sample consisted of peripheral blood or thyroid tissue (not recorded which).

The DNA of the CDR3 is TGTGCCAGCAGCTCTACCGGGACCGCTTCACCCCTCCACTTT. It encodes CASSSTGTASPLHF. The J gene is TRBJ1-6, the V gene TRBV7-8; possible D gene TRBD1, 5 bases. This CDR3 contains 14 residues. Per the germline V gene, CDR1 is SGHVS and CDR2 is FQNEAQ. V dropped 4 bases and J dropped 9 bases, with 13 bases sitting between them.